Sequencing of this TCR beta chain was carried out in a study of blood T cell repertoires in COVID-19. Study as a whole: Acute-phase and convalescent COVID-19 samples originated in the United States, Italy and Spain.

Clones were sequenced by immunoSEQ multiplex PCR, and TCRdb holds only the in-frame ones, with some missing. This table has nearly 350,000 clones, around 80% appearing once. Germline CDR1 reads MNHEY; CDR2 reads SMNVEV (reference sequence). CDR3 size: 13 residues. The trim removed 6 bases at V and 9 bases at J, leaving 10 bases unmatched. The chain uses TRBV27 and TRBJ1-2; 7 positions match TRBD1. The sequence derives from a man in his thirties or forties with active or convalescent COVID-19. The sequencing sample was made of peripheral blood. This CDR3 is CASSHNRGVRYTF. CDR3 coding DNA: TGTGCCAGCAGCCACAACAGGGGAGTGCGCTACACCTTC.